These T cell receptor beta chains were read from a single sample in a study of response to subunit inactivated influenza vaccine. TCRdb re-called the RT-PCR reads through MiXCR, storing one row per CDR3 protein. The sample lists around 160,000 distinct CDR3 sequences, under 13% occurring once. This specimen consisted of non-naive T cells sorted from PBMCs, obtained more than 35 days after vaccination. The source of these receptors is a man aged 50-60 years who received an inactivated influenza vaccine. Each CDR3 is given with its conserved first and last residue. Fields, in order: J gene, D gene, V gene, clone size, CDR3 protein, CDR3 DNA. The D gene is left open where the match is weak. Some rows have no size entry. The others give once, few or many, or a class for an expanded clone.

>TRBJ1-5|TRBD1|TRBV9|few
CASSVGTGNQPQHF
TGTGCCAGCAGCGTAGGGACAGGAAATCAGCCCCAGCATTTT
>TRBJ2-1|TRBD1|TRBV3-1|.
CATCQEMTGASYNEQFF
TGTGCCACCTGCCAAGAGATGACAGGGGCTTCCTACAATGAGCAGTTCTTC
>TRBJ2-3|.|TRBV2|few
CASGRDGTDTQYF
TGTGCCAGCGGCCGGGACGGCACAGATACGCAGTATTTT
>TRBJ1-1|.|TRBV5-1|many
CASSLAPWVTEAFF
TGCGCCAGCAGCTTAGCCCCCTGGGTTACTGAAGCTTTCTTT
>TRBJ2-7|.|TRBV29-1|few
CSVAWGRVGDEQYF
TGCAGCGTTGCCTGGGGGCGGGTTGGGGACGAGCAGTACTTC
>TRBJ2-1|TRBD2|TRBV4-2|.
CASSPDLAGAYNEQFF
TGTGCCAGCAGCCCCGATCTAGCGGGGGCCTACAATGAGCAGTTCTTC
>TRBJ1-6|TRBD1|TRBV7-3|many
CASSLGDSNSPLHF
TGTGCCAGCAGCTTAGGGGACAGCAATTCACCCCTCCACTTT
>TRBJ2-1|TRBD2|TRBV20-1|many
CSAETGTSILDEQFF
TGCAGTGCTGAGACCGGGACTAGCATTTTGGATGAGCAGTTCTTC
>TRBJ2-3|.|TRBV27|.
CASSNRGAQANTQYF
TGTGCCAGCAGTAATCGGGGGGCGCAAGCAAATACGCAGTATTTT
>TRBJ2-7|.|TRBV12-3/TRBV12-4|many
CASSPGTRQYF
TGTGCCAGCAGTCCAGGGACGAGACAGTACTTC
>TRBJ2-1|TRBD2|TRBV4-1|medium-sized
CASSQGLQLTGGLRDEQFF
TGCGCCAGCAGCCAAGGCCTCCAGTTGACGGGGGGACTTCGGGATGAGCAGTTCTTC
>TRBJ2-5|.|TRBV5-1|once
CASSENRNGGETQYF
TGCGCCAGCAGCGAAAACCGGAACGGGGGAGAGACCCAGTACTTC
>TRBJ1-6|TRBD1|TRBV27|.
CASSLGHRGLNNSPLHF
TGTGCCAGCAGTTTAGGGCACAGGGGGCTAAATAATTCACCCCTCCACTTT
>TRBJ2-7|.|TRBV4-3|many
CASSPWADSYEQYF
TGCGCCAGCAGCCCCTGGGCGGACTCCTACGAGCAGTACTTC
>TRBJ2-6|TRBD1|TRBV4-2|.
CASWPGQGTKNSGANVLTF
TGTGCCAGCTGGCCGGGACAGGGGACGAAAAACTCTGGGGCCAACGTCCTGACTTTC
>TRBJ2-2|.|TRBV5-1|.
CASSIQRETGELFF
TGCGCCAGCAGTATCCAGAGGGAGACCGGGGAGCTGTTTTTT
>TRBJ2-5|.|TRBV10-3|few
CAISESSGNQETQYF
TGTGCCATCAGTGAGTCGTCGGGGAATCAAGAGACCCAGTACTTC
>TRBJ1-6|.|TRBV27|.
CASRRETYNSPLHF
TGTGCCAGCAGGAGGGAAACCTATAATTCACCCCTCCACTTT
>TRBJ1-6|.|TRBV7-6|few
CASSLTESSPLHF
TGTGCCAGCAGCTTGACAGAAAGTTCACCCCTCCACTTT
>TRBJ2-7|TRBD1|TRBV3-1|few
CASGGDRVGEQYF
TGTGCCAGCGGTGGGGACAGGGTCGGAGAGCAGTACTTC
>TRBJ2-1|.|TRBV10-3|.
CAISGQHNEQFF
TGTGCCATCAGTGGGCAGCACAATGAGCAGTTCTTC
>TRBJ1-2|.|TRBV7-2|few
CASSLGFTLGYGYTF
TGTGCCAGCAGCTTAGGTTTCACGTTAGGCTATGGCTACACCTTC
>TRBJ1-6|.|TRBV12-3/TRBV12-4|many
CASSFQETRSPLHF
TGTGCCAGCAGTTTCCAGGAGACCCGATCACCCCTCCACTTT
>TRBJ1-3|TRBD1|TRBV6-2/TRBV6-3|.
CASRGARGTDVRRSGNTIYF
TGTGCCAGCCGGGGTGCCCGAGGGACAGACGTTCGACGCTCTGGAAACACCATATATTTT
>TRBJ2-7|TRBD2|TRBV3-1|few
CASSQVAGIPSYEQYF
TGTGCCAGCAGCCAGGTAGCGGGGATTCCTTCCTACGAGCAGTACTTC
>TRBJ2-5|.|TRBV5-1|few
CASSFGVLGRPHQETQYF
TGCGCCAGCAGCTTTGGAGTTCTGGGGAGGCCTCACCAAGAGACCCAGTACTTC
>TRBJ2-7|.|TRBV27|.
CATSWGLDNEQYF
TGTGCCACCTCCTGGGGCTTGGACAACGAGCAGTACTTC
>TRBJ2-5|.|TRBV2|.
CASSESQGLETQYF
TGTGCCAGCAGTGAATCTCAGGGTTTAGAGACCCAGTACTTC
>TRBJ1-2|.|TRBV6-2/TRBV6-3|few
CASSYRGAVYGYTF
TGTGCCAGCAGTTACAGGGGAGCGGTCTATGGCTACACCTTC
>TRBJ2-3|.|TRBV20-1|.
CSARDQGHHTQYF
TGCAGTGCTAGAGATCAGGGACACCATACGCAGTATTTT
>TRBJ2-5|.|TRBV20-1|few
CSANEEISQETQYF
TGCAGTGCAAACGAAGAGATTTCCCAAGAGACCCAGTACTTC
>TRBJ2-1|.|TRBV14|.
CASSSRLEYFGGEQFF
TGTGCCAGCAGCTCACGACTAGAGTACTTTGGAGGTGAGCAGTTCTTC
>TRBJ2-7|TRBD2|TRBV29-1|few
CSAKSGRPPYEQYF
TGCAGCGCAAAGAGCGGGAGGCCCCCCTACGAGCAGTACTTC
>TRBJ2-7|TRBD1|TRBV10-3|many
CATGGTGDPLTYEQYF
TGTGCCACCGGCGGGACAGGGGATCCTCTAACCTACGAGCAGTACTTC
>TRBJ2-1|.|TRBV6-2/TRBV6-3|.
CASSYGGGYTEQFF
TGTGCCAGCAGTTACGGAGGGGGATACACTGAGCAGTTCTTC
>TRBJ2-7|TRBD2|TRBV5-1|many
CASSSGGPSYEQYF
TGCGCCAGCAGCTCGGGGGGTCCCTCCTACGAGCAGTACTTC